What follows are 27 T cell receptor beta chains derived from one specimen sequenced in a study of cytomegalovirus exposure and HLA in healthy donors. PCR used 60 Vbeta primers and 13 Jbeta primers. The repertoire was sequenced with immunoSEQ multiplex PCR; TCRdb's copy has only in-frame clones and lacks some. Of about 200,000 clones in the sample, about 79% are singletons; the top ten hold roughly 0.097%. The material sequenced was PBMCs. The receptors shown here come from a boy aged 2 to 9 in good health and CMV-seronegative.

CDR3 region: CASSQDGASPGGGEQFF. As DNA, the CDR3 is TGCGCCAGCAGCCAAGATGGGGCTAGCCCGGGGGGAGGTGAGCAGTTCTTC. The rearrangement uses TRBV4-3 and TRBJ2-1; 7 bases fit TRBD2. The germline gives CDR1 LGHNA, CDR2 YSLEER. The CDR3 spans 17 residues. The ends lost 0 bases at V and 9 bases at J; junction bases unmatched: 14.

CDR3 bases: TGTGCCAGCAGTTACTCACAGGGATCCCTTTATTCACCCCTCCACTTT. Its protein product is CASSYSQGSLYSPLHF. V gene TRBV6-5 combines with J gene TRBJ1-6; D is perhaps TRBD1 (6 bases). V was clipped by 0 bases and J by 8 bases, with 14 bases between them. The germline V gene has CDR1 MNHEY and CDR2 SVGAGI. The CDR3 is 16 residues long.

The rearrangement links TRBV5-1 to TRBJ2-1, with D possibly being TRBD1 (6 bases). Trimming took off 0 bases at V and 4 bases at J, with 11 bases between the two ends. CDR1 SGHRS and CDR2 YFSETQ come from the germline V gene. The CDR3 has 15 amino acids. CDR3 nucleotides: TGCGCCAGCAGCTTGGATGTAGGGGGTTACAATGAGCAGTTCTTC. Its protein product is CASSLDVGGYNEQFF.

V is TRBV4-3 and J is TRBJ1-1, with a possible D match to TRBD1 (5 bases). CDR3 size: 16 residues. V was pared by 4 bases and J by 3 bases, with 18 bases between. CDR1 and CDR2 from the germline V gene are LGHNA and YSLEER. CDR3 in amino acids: CASSRLGGRLDTEAFF. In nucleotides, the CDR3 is TGCGCCAGCAGCCGACTCGGGGGACGCCTGGACACTGAAGCTTTCTTT.

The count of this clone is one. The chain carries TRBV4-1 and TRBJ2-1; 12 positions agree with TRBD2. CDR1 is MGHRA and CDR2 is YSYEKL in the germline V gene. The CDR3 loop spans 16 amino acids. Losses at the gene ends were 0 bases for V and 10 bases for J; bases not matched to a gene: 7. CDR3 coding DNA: TGCGCCAGCAGCCAAGAATTCACTAGCGGGGGGACCGAGCAGTTCTTC. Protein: CASSQEFTSGGTEQFF.

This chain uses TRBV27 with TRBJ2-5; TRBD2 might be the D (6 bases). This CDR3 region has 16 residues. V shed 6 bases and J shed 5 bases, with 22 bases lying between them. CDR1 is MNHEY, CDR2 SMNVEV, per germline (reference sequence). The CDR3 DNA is TGTGCCAGCAGCCCTTTTCCCGGGACTCCACGTGAGACCCAGTACTTC. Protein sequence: CASSPFPGTPRETQYF.

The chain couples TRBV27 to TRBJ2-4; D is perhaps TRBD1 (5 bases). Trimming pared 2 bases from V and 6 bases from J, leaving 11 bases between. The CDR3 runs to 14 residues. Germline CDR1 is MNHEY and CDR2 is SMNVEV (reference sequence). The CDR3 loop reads CASSLRGDGNIQYF. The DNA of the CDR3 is TGTGCCAGCAGTTTAAGGGGTGATGGAAACATTCAGTACTTC.

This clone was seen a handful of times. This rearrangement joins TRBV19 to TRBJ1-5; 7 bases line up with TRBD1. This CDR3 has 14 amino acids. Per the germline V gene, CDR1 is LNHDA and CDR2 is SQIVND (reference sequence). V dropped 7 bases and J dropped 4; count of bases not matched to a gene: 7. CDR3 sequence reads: CASNTRQGNQPQHF. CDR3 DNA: TGTGCCAGTAACACCCGACAGGGTAATCAGCCCCAGCATTTT.

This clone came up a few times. The CDR3 coding sequence is TGTGCCACCAGCGAAACAGGGCGCTCTGGAAACACCATATATTTT. It specifies CATSETGRSGNTIYF. The J gene is TRBJ1-3, the V gene TRBV15; tentatively, D is TRBD1 (6 bases). With 5 bases removed from V and 0 bases from J, the gap between germline ends came to 11 bases. CDR1 and CDR2 from the germline V gene are LNHNV and YYDKDF (reference sequence). The CDR3 totals 15 residues.

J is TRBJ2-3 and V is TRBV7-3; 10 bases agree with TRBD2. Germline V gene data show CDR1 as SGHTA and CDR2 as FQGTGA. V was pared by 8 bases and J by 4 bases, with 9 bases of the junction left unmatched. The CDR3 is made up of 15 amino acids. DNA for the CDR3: TGTGCCAGCGGCTCAAGCGGGGGGGCCCCAGATACGCAGTATTTT. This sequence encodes CASGSSGGAPDTQYF.

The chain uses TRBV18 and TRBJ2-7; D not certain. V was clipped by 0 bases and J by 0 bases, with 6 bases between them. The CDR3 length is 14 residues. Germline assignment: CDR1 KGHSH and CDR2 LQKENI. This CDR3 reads CASSPPGRSYEQYF. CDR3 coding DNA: TGTGCCAGCTCACCACCGGGCCGCTCCTACGAGCAGTACTTC.

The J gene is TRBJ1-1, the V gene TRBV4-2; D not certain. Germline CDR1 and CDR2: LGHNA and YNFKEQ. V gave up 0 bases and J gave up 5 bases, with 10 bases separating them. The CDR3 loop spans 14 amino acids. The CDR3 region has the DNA TGTGCCAGCAGCCAAGAGAGGGAATGGACTGAAGCTTTCTTT. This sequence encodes CASSQEREWTEAFF.

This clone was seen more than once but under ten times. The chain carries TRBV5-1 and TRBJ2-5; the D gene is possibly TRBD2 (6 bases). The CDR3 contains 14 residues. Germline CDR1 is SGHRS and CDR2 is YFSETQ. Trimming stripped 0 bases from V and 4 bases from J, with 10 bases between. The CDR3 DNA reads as TGCGCCAGCAGCTTGGAGGTGGGACTAGAGACCCAGTACTTC. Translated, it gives CASSLEVGLETQYF.

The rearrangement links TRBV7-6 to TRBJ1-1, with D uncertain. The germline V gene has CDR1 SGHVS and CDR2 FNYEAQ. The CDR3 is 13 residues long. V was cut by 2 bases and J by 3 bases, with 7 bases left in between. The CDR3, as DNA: TGTGCCAGCAGCTTATCGGCGGACACTGAAGCTTTCTTT. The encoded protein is CASSLSADTEAFF.

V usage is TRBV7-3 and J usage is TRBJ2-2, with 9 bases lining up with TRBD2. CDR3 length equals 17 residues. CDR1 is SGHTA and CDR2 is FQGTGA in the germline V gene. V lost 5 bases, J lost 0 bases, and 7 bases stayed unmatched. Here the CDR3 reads CASSPSPSGANTGELFF. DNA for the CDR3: TGTGCCAGCAGCCCTTCCCCTAGCGGGGCGAACACCGGGGAGCTGTTTTTT.

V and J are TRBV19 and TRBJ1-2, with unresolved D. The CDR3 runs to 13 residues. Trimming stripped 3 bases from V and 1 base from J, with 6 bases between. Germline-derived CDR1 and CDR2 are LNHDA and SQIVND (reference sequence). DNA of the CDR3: TGTGCCAGTAGTATCGGGGTTAACTATGGCTACACCTTC. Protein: CASSIGVNYGYTF.

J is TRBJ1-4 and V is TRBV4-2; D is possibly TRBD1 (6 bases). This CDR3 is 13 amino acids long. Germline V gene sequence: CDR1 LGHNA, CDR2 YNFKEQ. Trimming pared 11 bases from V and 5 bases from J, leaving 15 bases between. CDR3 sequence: CAPTGIGNEKLFF. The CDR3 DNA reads TGTGCCCCCACAGGGATAGGGAATGAAAAACTGTTTTTT.

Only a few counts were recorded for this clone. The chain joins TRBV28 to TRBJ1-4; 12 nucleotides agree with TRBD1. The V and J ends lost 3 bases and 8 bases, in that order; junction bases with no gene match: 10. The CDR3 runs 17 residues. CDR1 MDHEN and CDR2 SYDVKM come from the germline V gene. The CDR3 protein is CASSLFPGQGAGEKLFF. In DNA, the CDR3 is TGTGCCAGCAGTTTGTTTCCGGGACAGGGGGCGGGGGAAAAACTGTTTTTT. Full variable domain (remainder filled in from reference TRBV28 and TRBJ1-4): DVKVTQSSRYLVKRTGEKVFLECVQDMDHENMFWYRQDPGLGLRLIYFSYDVKMKEKGDIPEGYSVSREKKERFSLILESASTNQTSMYLCASSLFPGQGAGEKLFFGSGTQLSVL.

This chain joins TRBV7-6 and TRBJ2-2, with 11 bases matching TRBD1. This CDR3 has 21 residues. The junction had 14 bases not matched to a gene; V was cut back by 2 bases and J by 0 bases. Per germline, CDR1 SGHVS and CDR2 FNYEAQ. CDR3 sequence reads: CASSLMLLDRGLTTNTGELFF. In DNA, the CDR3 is TGTGCCAGCAGCTTAATGTTGCTGGACAGGGGGCTGACTACGAACACCGGGGAGCTGTTTTTT.

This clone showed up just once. The DNA for the CDR3 is TGTGCCAGCAGCTTAACAGTTACTGAAGCTTTCTTT. As protein: CASSLTVTEAFF. The chain is built from TRBV5-6 and TRBJ1-1; unclear D gene. Germline-derived CDR1 and CDR2 are SGHDT and YYEEEE. Trimming removed 2 bases at V and 5 bases at J, with 7 bases between. The CDR3 contains 12 residues.

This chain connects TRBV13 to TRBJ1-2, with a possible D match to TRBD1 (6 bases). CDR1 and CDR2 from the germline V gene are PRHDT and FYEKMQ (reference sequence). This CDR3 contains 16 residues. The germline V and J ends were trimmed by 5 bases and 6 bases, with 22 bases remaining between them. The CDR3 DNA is TGTGCCAGCAGCCGGATAGGACAGCTATTAACTGATGGCTACACCTTC. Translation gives CASSRIGQLLTDGYTF.

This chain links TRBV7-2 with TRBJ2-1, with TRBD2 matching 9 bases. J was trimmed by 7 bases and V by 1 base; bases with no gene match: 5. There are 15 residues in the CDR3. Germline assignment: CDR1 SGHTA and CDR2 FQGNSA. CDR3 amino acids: CASSLGLAGRNEQFF. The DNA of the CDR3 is TGTGCCAGCAGCTTAGGCCTAGCGGGGAGGAATGAGCAGTTCTTC.

DNA of the CDR3: TGTGCCACCCACTCACAGGGATACAATGAGCAGTTCTTC. Encoded protein: CATHSQGYNEQFF. This chain connects TRBV19 to TRBJ2-1; the D gene is possibly TRBD1 (6 bases). Trimming pared 10 bases from V and 4 bases from J, leaving 14 bases between. Germline CDR1 is LNHDA and CDR2 is SQIVND (reference sequence). There are 13 residues in the CDR3.

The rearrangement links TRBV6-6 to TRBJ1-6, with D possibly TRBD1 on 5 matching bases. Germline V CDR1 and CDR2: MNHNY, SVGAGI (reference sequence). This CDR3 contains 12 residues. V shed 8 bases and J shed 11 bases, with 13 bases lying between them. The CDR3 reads CASLLGDPPLHF. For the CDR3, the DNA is TGTGCCAGCCTTCTAGGGGATCCACCCCTCCACTTT.

The CDR3: CASSLNSAGPDTQYF. CDR3 in DNA: TGTGCCAGCAGCTTAAATTCTGCAGGGCCAGATACGCAGTATTTT. The chain combines TRBV11-2 with TRBJ2-3; possible D gene TRBD1, 5 bases. The CDR3 is 15 amino acids. The V and J ends lost 2 bases and 4 bases respectively, with 13 bases between them. The V gene's germline CDR1 is SGHAT and CDR2 FQNNGV.

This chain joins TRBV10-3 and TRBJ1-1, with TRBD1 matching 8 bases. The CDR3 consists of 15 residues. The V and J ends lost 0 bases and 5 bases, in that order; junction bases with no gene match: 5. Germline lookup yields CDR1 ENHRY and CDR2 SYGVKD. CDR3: CAISESGGQVTEAFF. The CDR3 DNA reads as TGTGCCATCAGTGAGTCGGGGGGACAGGTGACTGAAGCTTTCTTT.

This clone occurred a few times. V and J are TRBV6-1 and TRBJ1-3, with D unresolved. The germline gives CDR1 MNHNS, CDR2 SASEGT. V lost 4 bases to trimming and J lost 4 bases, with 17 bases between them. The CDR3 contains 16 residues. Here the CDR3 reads CASSGYSASGGNTIYF. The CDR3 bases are TGTGCCAGCAGTGGTTACAGTGCTTCGGGAGGAAACACCATATATTTT.